This record concerns one T cell receptor (beta chain) sequence. What it binds is not known. The sample has other DNA sequences that encode this CDR3 too. In the naive CD8 group, cells lacked CD45RO and were positively selected for CCR7, so terminally differentiated effector memory CD45RA+ cells were left out. The assay was immunoSEQ multiplex PCR, and TCRdb's table has in-frame clones only and misses some. The data hold some 2.1 million clones, with roughly 94% observed a single time. This record comes from a study of shared clonotypes between healthy human individuals. The CDR3 spans 13 residues. Trimming stripped 3 bases from V and 2 bases from J, with 6 bases between. CDR1 and CDR2 from the germline V gene are MNHEY and SVGAGI. Findings and caveats of the study: Rarefaction revealed incomplete sorted-subset sequencing despite large depth. A generally larger estimated richness was seen in naive subsets than in memory subsets.

Source material: naive CD8+ T cells sorted from blood. The TCR originated in a man aged 18 to 29 in good health. The chain joins TRBV6-5 to TRBJ2-3; no clear D. The CDR3 nucleotides are TGTGCCAGCAGTTATGGGTCCACAGATACGCAGTATTTT. Protein: CASSYGSTDTQYF.